The rows below give T cell receptor beta chains drawn from one sample of a study of regulatory T cells in long-lasting Graves disease. Each CDR3 protein gets one entry after TCRdb re-called the multiplex PCR reads with MiXCR. The sample includes hundreds of thousands of distinct CDR3 sequences, around 15% of them seen just once. The same sample was also used in a study of T cells in Graves' hyperthyroidism and ophthalmopathy.

The sample in question was peripheral blood mononuclear cells (PBMCs), obtained at new diagnosis, from a patient treated with antithyroid drugs. These receptors were collected from a man aged 35 to 55 with Graves disease. The CDR3 runs from the conserved cysteine through the conserved F or W. A D gene is named only where the DNA matches it firmly. Clone size is not always given. Where it is, it says once, few, many or a class for expanded clones.

size: many
V: TRBV20-1
D: TRBD2
J: TRBJ2-1
DNA: TGCAGTGCGCCCCGGGAGGGTAGCCCGGCTCTATCTGAGCAGTTCTTC
CDR3: CSAPREGSPALSEQFF

size: many
V: TRBV28
D: TRBD1
J: TRBJ2-5
DNA: TGTGCCAGCAGTTCACGGACAGGGGGCCGACAAGAGACCCAGTACTTC
CDR3: CASSSRTGGRQETQYF

size: many
V: TRBV6-2/TRBV6-3
D: NA
J: TRBJ1-1
DNA: TGTGCCAGCAGTTCTAGAGGGAACACTGAAGCTTTCTTT
CDR3: CASSSRGNTEAFF

size: many
V: TRBV29-1
D: NA
J: TRBJ1-3
DNA: TGCAGCGTTAACCAAGCGGATGGAAACACCATATATTTT
CDR3: CSVNQADGNTIYF

size: NA
V: TRBV4-1
D: NA
J: TRBJ1-5
DNA: TGCGCCAGCAGCCAAGATCAGGGGTGGCAGCCCCAGCATTTT
CDR3: CASSQDQGWQPQHF

size: few
V: TRBV27
D: NA
J: TRBJ2-6
DNA: TGTGCCAGCAGTTCCGGGACGTCTGGGGCCAACGTCCTGACTTTC
CDR3: CASSSGTSGANVLTF

size: many
V: TRBV20-1
D: NA
J: TRBJ1-3
DNA: TGCAGTGCCCGCGGTGGCCCCGGAAACACCATATATTTT
CDR3: CSARGGPGNTIYF

size: NA
V: TRBV28
D: TRBD1
J: TRBJ1-5
DNA: TGTGCCAGCAGTTCCCCGGACAGGGCAGCCCAGCATTTT
CDR3: CASSSPDRAAQHF

size: NA
V: TRBV6-4
D: TRBD1
J: TRBJ2-7
DNA: TGTGCCAGCAGCCCCCCGGGACAGAGAGATGAGCAGTACTTC
CDR3: CASSPPGQRDEQYF

size: NA
V: TRBV10-3
D: NA
J: TRBJ2-1
DNA: TGTGCCATCAGGGGGGCGGGGGCCTACTACAATGAGCAGTTCTTC
CDR3: CAIRGAGAYYNEQFF

size: many
V: TRBV11-1
D: NA
J: TRBJ2-1
DNA: TGTGCCAGCAGCTTCGACGCCGCTGAGCAGTTCTTC
CDR3: CASSFDAAEQFF

size: many
V: TRBV28
D: NA
J: TRBJ2-1
DNA: TGTGCCAGCAGTTATGGGGGGGCGGGGAATGAGCAGTTCTTC
CDR3: CASSYGGAGNEQFF

size: NA
V: TRBV4-1
D: NA
J: TRBJ2-1
DNA: TGCGCCAGCAGCCCGCGCCCGGTCTACAATGAGCAGTTCTTC
CDR3: CASSPRPVYNEQFF

size: many
V: TRBV6-5
D: NA
J: TRBJ2-3
DNA: TGTGCCAGCAGTTACCTGGGGGATGGCTATGCAGATACGCAGTATTTT
CDR3: CASSYLGDGYADTQYF

size: many
V: TRBV18
D: NA
J: TRBJ2-7
DNA: TGTGCCAGCTCACCGCGGGGACAGTCCTACGAGCAGTACTTC
CDR3: CASSPRGQSYEQYF

size: few
V: TRBV12-3/TRBV12-4
D: NA
J: TRBJ1-2
DNA: TGTGCCAGCAGTTCGGTTGGCGGGCTTGGGGGCTACACCTTC
CDR3: CASSSVGGLGGYTF

size: NA
V: TRBV4-1
D: TRBD2
J: TRBJ2-1
DNA: TGCGCCAGCAGCCGACTAGCGGGGCACAATGAGCAGTTCTTC
CDR3: CASSRLAGHNEQFF

size: NA
V: TRBV28
D: TRBD1
J: TRBJ1-2
DNA: TGTGCCAGCAGTTTTGAGGGGGCGCTTGGCTACACCTTC
CDR3: CASSFEGALGYTF

size: many
V: TRBV12-3/TRBV12-4
D: NA
J: TRBJ1-6
DNA: TGTGCCAGCAGTTTAGGGGGACTGTATACATATAATTCACCCCTCCACTTT
CDR3: CASSLGGLYTYNSPLHF

size: many
V: TRBV12-3/TRBV12-4
D: TRBD2
J: TRBJ2-3
DNA: TGTGCCAGCAGTTTACGTAGCGGGGGGGTTGGTACGCAGTATTTT
CDR3: CASSLRSGGVGTQYF

size: NA
V: TRBV20-1
D: NA
J: TRBJ1-5
DNA: TGCAGTGCTGGGGGTATCCTCAGTCAGCCCCAGCATTTT
CDR3: CSAGGILSQPQHF

size: many
V: TRBV7-2
D: TRBD1
J: TRBJ1-4
DNA: TGTGCCAGCAGCGCGGGACAGTACAATGAAAAACTGTTTTTT
CDR3: CASSAGQYNEKLFF

size: many
V: TRBV6-5
D: NA
J: TRBJ2-5
DNA: TGTGCCAGCAGTTACCGACTAAATCGAGAGACCCAGTACTTC
CDR3: CASSYRLNRETQYF

size: many
V: TRBV12-3/TRBV12-4
D: NA
J: TRBJ2-3
DNA: TGTGCCAGCAGTTTATCCAGTCGCACAGATACGCAGTATTTT
CDR3: CASSLSSRTDTQYF

size: many
V: TRBV20-1
D: TRBD2
J: TRBJ2-7
DNA: TGCAGTGCTACCATAGCGGGGGCTCCCTACGAGCAGTACTTC
CDR3: CSATIAGAPYEQYF

size: once
V: TRBV7-9
D: TRBD2
J: TRBJ2-7
DNA: TGTGCCAGCAGCCTACGGGGACTAGGTGACTCCTACGAGCAGTACTTC
CDR3: CASSLRGLGDSYEQYF

size: many
V: TRBV20-1
D: TRBD2
J: TRBJ2-5
DNA: TGCAGTGCTAGAGAGCCCTTGGGGGGGGGAGAGACCCAGTACTTC
CDR3: CSAREPLGGGETQYF

size: many
V: TRBV9
D: TRBD1
J: TRBJ1-1
DNA: TGTGCCAGCAGCGTAGCAACAGGGGGGGACACTGAAGCTTTCTTT
CDR3: CASSVATGGDTEAFF

size: few
V: TRBV7-9
D: NA
J: TRBJ2-5
DNA: TGTGCCAGCAGCTCCTACACCGCCCAAGAGACCCAGTACTTC
CDR3: CASSSYTAQETQYF

size: many
V: TRBV6-1
D: TRBD2
J: TRBJ2-2
DNA: TGTGCCAGCGCGACGACTAGCGCTAACACCGGGGAGCTGTTTTTT
CDR3: CASATTSANTGELFF

size: NA
V: TRBV19
D: NA
J: TRBJ1-1
DNA: TGTGCCAGTAGTATCTCCACGAACACTGAAGCTTTCTTT
CDR3: CASSISTNTEAFF

size: many
V: TRBV18
D: NA
J: TRBJ2-4
DNA: TGTGCCAGCTCACCACCGGTGGATAGCCAGAGAGACATTCAGTACTTC
CDR3: CASSPPVDSQRDIQYF

size: few
V: TRBV10-3
D: NA
J: TRBJ2-7
DNA: TGTGCCATCAGTGAGCGCGGGGAATACGAGCAGTACTTC
CDR3: CAISERGEYEQYF

size: few
V: TRBV4-2
D: NA
J: TRBJ1-4
DNA: TGTGCCAGCAGCCGGACGGAGAATGAAAAACTGTTTTTT
CDR3: CASSRTENEKLFF

size: NA
V: TRBV25-1
D: NA
J: TRBJ1-1
DNA: TGTGCCAGCAGTGAGCGGACGGTGGAAGGAGCTTTCTTT
CDR3: CASSERTVEGAFF

size: few
V: TRBV7-3
D: NA
J: TRBJ1-3
DNA: TGTGCCAGCAGCTCAGGGTTTGGAAACACCATATATTTT
CDR3: CASSSGFGNTIYF

size: many
V: TRBV5-1
D: NA
J: TRBJ2-3
DNA: TGCGCCAGCAGCCGGTCGGCAGGACCCTCTAGCACAGATACGCAGTATTTT
CDR3: CASSRSAGPSSTDTQYF

size: NA
V: TRBV5-1
D: NA
J: TRBJ2-3
DNA: TGCGCCAGCAATCGGGGCAGCACAGATACGCAGTATTTT
CDR3: CASNRGSTDTQYF

size: many
V: TRBV12-3/TRBV12-4
D: TRBD2
J: TRBJ2-1
DNA: TGTGCCAGCAGTAAGACTAGCGGGGGACTTTACAATGAGCAGTTCTTC
CDR3: CASSKTSGGLYNEQFF

size: NA
V: TRBV3-1
D: TRBD2
J: TRBJ2-5
DNA: TGTGCCAGCAGCGTAGGGGGACTAGCATTAGGTGGCCAGTACTTC
CDR3: CASSVGGLALGGQYF

size: NA
V: TRBV7-3
D: NA
J: TRBJ2-1
DNA: TGTGCCAGCAGCTTTTTCCGGGGGAATGAGCAGTTCTTC
CDR3: CASSFFRGNEQFF

size: few
V: TRBV7-8
D: NA
J: TRBJ2-1
DNA: TGTGCCAGCAGCGTCCGAAGCTTTATGTACTCCTACAATGAGCAGTTCTTC
CDR3: CASSVRSFMYSYNEQFF

size: many
V: TRBV30
D: TRBD2
J: TRBJ2-1
DNA: TGTGCCTGGAGTTCCAGCGGGGGCCTGTACAATGAGCAGTTCTTC
CDR3: CAWSSSGGLYNEQFF

size: many
V: TRBV2
D: NA
J: TRBJ2-2
DNA: TGTGCCAGCAGCGGGTTCAGTGCGAACACCGGGGAGCTGTTTTTT
CDR3: CASSGFSANTGELFF

size: NA
V: TRBV4-1
D: NA
J: TRBJ1-5
DNA: TGCGCCAGCAGCCAAGAGCAGTTTGGGTCGGGGCAGCCCCAGCATTTT
CDR3: CASSQEQFGSGQPQHF

size: NA
V: TRBV5-1
D: NA
J: TRBJ2-2
DNA: TGCGCCAGCCATCCAAGCGCGCTAGCAGGCTTTGGCGGGGAGCTGTTTTTT
CDR3: CASHPSALAGFGGELFF

size: many
V: TRBV5-1
D: NA
J: TRBJ1-2
DNA: TGCGCCAGCAGCCGAGATCCAGGGGTTGGCTACACCTTC
CDR3: CASSRDPGVGYTF

size: few
V: TRBV6-1
D: NA
J: TRBJ2-2
DNA: TGTGCCAGCAGCGAAGACAGCACCGGGGAGCTGTTTTTT
CDR3: CASSEDSTGELFF

size: few
V: TRBV18
D: TRBD1
J: TRBJ2-7
DNA: TGTGCCAGCTCAGTAACAGGGGATGTCGACGAGCAGTACTTC
CDR3: CASSVTGDVDEQYF

size: many
V: TRBV3-1
D: TRBD1
J: TRBJ2-2
DNA: TGTGCCAGCAGCCGTACAGGGGGCGCGAACACCGGGGAGCTGTTTTTT
CDR3: CASSRTGGANTGELFF

size: few
V: TRBV6-1
D: TRBD1
J: TRBJ1-2
DNA: TGTGCCAGCAGTAGGGAACAGGGGGCGCGGGGCTACACCTTC
CDR3: CASSREQGARGYTF

size: few
V: TRBV7-9
D: NA
J: TRBJ2-5
DNA: TGTGCCAGCAGGATGGCGGATCAAGAGACCCAGTACTTC
CDR3: CASRMADQETQYF

size: many
V: TRBV6-1
D: TRBD1
J: TRBJ2-7
DNA: TGTGCCAGCAGTGAATTGATAGGGGGGACAGGGGTCTACGAGCAGTACTTC
CDR3: CASSELIGGTGVYEQYF